This is a list of T cell receptor beta chains from one sample in a study of blood T cell repertoires in COVID-19. Using immunoSEQ multiplex PCR, the repertoire was profiled, and TCRdb retains in-frame clones only, with some absent. The data hold fewer than 150,000 clones, with less than 85% observed a single time. The sample was peripheral blood. The receptor source for this set is a man in his fifties with acute or convalescent COVID-19. Both conserved end residues are part of each CDR3. Each record gives: CDR3 DNA, CDR3 protein, clone size, J gene, V gene, D gene. D genes are given only for firm matches. For some rows the clone size is stated as once, few or many, or as a class when expanded; others skip it.

TGTGCCACCAGCAGAGATCCGGGGGGAATTCCTGGGGCCAACGTCCTGACTTTC CATSRDPGGIPGANVLTF NA TRBJ2-6 TRBV15 TRBD2
TGTGCCAGCAGTCGGACAGGGTACTACGAGCAGTACTTC CASSRTGYYEQYF NA TRBJ2-7 TRBV6-5 TRBD1
TGTGCCAGCACCCTGGGGAGAGACATCCTTCCCCTCCACTTT CASTLGRDILPLHF NA TRBJ1-6 TRBV2 NA
TGTGCCAGCACTCAGGGGGCACCCTACGAGCAGTACTTC CASTQGAPYEQYF NA TRBJ2-7 TRBV2 TRBD1
TGTGCCACCAGCAGAGAGCGGACAGGGGGGGGATCACCCCTCCACTTT CATSRERTGGGSPLHF NA TRBJ1-6 TRBV15 TRBD1
TGTGCCAGCAACCAAGCGGGAGGGCTCACCTACGAGCAGTACTTC CASNQAGGLTYEQYF NA TRBJ2-7 TRBV5-6 TRBD2
TGTGCCAAATCGACAGGGGGCCCTGACACCGGGGAGCTGTTTTTT CAKSTGGPDTGELFF once TRBJ2-2 TRBV2 TRBD1
TGTGCCAGCATTCGACAGGGTATGAATGAGCAGTTCTTC CASIRQGMNEQFF NA TRBJ2-1 TRBV3-1/TRBV3-2 TRBD1
TGCGCCAGCAGGCGGACTAGCGGGAGCTACGAGCAGTACTTC CASRRTSGSYEQYF NA TRBJ2-7 TRBV10-2 TRBD2
TGCGCCAGCAGCCAAAGTCCAGGCCCCTCGAACACCGGGGAGCTGTTTTTT CASSQSPGPSNTGELFF NA TRBJ2-2 TRBV4-1 NA
TGTGCCAGCAGTTTCCGGGCTAGCGGGAGTGATGAGCAGTTCTTC CASSFRASGSDEQFF NA TRBJ2-1 TRBV27 TRBD2
TGCAGCGTTGCAGGCAATTACAGGGGGAGCAGCACAGATACGCAGTATTTT CSVAGNYRGSSTDTQYF NA TRBJ2-3 TRBV29-1 TRBD1
TGCAGCGTTGTGTCGGAAAGGGGTGAGCAGTTCTTC CSVVSERGEQFF NA TRBJ2-1 TRBV29-1 NA
TGTGCCAGCAGCTACCCTGAGGGTTTTGACTATGGCTACACCTTC CASSYPEGFDYGYTF NA TRBJ1-2 TRBV5-4 NA
TGTGCCAGTAGTATAAGCCCAGGGTGGGGCACCGGGGAGCTGTTTTTT CASSISPGWGTGELFF NA TRBJ2-2 TRBV19 NA
TGTGCCAGCAGTTCCGGGGTGGATGAAAAACTGTTTTTT CASSSGVDEKLFF once TRBJ1-4 TRBV6-5 NA
TGTGCCAGCAGCTTGGGGACAGGGCGATTACCTAACTATGGCTACACCTTC CASSLGTGRLPNYGYTF NA TRBJ1-2 TRBV5-4 TRBD1
TGCGCCAGCAGCCCGGACAGGGGGGAATCCTACGAGCAGTACTTC CASSPDRGESYEQYF NA TRBJ2-7 TRBV5-1 TRBD1
TGTGCCAGCACCGAGACTAGTAGCACCGGGGAGCTGTTTTTT CASTETSSTGELFF few TRBJ2-2 TRBV2 NA
TGTGCCAGCAGCTTAGCGCCCGCGGGTGACTCCTACGAGCAGTACTTC CASSLAPAGDSYEQYF NA TRBJ2-7 TRBV7-9 NA
TGCAGCGTTGGAGGAGACAGGGGGTCGTTCGAGCAGTACTTC CSVGGDRGSFEQYF few TRBJ2-7 TRBV29-1 TRBD1
TGTGCCAGCAGTGGCGACAGGGGCGATACGCAGTATTTT CASSGDRGDTQYF NA TRBJ2-3 TRBV6-4 TRBD1
TGTGCCAGCAGTACAGGGCCAAGCAATCAGCCCCAGCATTTT CASSTGPSNQPQHF few TRBJ1-5 TRBV3-1/TRBV3-2 NA
TGTGCCAGCAGCTTGGCCGGACAGGGTGGCGAAAAACTGTTTTTT CASSLAGQGGEKLFF NA TRBJ1-4 TRBV5-6 TRBD1
TGTGCCAGCAGCCCCGGGGGGGAGGGACTCCAAGAGACCCAGTACTTC CASSPGGEGLQETQYF NA TRBJ2-5 TRBV27 TRBD2
TGTGCCAGCAGCTTGAGCTCCCCGGGGACTGAAGCTTTCTTT CASSLSSPGTEAFF NA TRBJ1-1 TRBV5-6 NA
TGTGCCAGCAGTTCAGACAGGATCTATGGCTACACCTTC CASSSDRIYGYTF NA TRBJ1-2 TRBV27 NA
TGTGCCAGCAGTTACAGGGGAGGGGGGAACACCATATATTTT CASSYRGGGNTIYF few TRBJ1-3 TRBV6-5 NA
TGTGCCAGCAGTTTAAGGCGGCCTGAAAAACTGTTTTTT CASSLRRPEKLFF NA TRBJ1-4 TRBV27 NA
TGTGCCAGCAGCTTAACGGGACAGGGGGCGTACAATGAGCAGTTCTTC CASSLTGQGAYNEQFF few TRBJ2-1 TRBV7-3 TRBD1
TGTGTCAGAAGCTTAGATGGTTTGAGCGGGGGGCTTCGGAATGAGCAGTTCTTC CVRSLDGLSGGLRNEQFF NA TRBJ2-1 TRBV7-5 NA
TGTGCCAGCAGCCAATCGCTTACAGGGGGCACTGAAGCTTTCTTT CASSQSLTGGTEAFF NA TRBJ1-1 TRBV3-1/TRBV3-2 TRBD1
TGTGCCAGCAGCCAAAAGGCAGGGAACACCGGGGAGCTGTTTTTT CASSQKAGNTGELFF NA TRBJ2-2 TRBV4-2 NA
TGTGCCAGCAGCTTAAAGACAGGGTACACAGATACGCAGTATTTT CASSLKTGYTDTQYF NA TRBJ2-3 TRBV7-9 TRBD1
TGTGCCAGCAGCCCCCACCGTCGGACAGGCCGAGGCCGCTCCTACAATGAGCAGTTCTTC CASSPHRRTGRGRSYNEQFF NA TRBJ2-1 TRBV4-2 TRBD1
TGTGCCAGCAGTGACCCCTCTAGCATTACCACAGATACGCAGTATTTT CASSDPSSITTDTQYF few TRBJ2-3 TRBV25-1 NA
TGTGCCAGCAGCTTATTCCGGGGTCAGCCCCAGCATTTT CASSLFRGQPQHF NA TRBJ1-5 TRBV11-2 NA
TGTGCCAGCAGCCCGGGGGACCCCTATGGCTACACCTTC CASSPGDPYGYTF many TRBJ1-2 TRBV12-3/TRBV12-4 NA
TGTGCCAGCAGCTTGAGGAGGGCCGGGGCCAACGTCCTGACTTTC CASSLRRAGANVLTF once TRBJ2-6 TRBV5-5 NA
TGTGCCAGCAGCTTGTTGGGACTAGCGGGAGGTTCCAATGAGCAGTTCTTC CASSLLGLAGGSNEQFF NA TRBJ2-1 TRBV7-9 TRBD2
TGTGCCAGCAGTTTAAGTAACAGGGTATTTGGCTACACCTTC CASSLSNRVFGYTF NA TRBJ1-2 TRBV27 NA
TGTGCCAGCAGTTTGACATCCTCCGAGACCCAGTACTTC CASSLTSSETQYF NA TRBJ2-5 TRBV6-5 NA
TGTGCCACGGAGCGGGGTCAGTATAGGGGTCAGCCCCAGCATTTT CATERGQYRGQPQHF NA TRBJ1-5 TRBV19 NA
TGCGCCAGCAGCTCGGAGCGGGGAACAGATACGCAGTATTTT CASSSERGTDTQYF NA TRBJ2-3 TRBV5-1 TRBD2
TGTGCCAGTACCCCCCTCCGGGACAGGGGATGGAATGAGCAGTTCTTC CASTPLRDRGWNEQFF few TRBJ2-1 TRBV19 TRBD1
TGTGCCAGCAGCCAAGGGTATGGCGGGAGGGTTAGCACAGATACGCAGTATTTT CASSQGYGGRVSTDTQYF NA TRBJ2-3 TRBV4-2 TRBD2